This TCR beta chain comes out of a study of cytomegalovirus exposure and HLA in healthy donors. General observations from the study: Cytomegalovirus-associated status was assigned to 164 TCR beta chains.

As concerns this clone: Its cognate antigen is unknown.

Vbeta (60) and Jbeta (13) primers were used in the PCR. Libraries were prepared by immunoSEQ multiplex PCR; TCRdb keeps only in-frame clonotypes and omits some of them. The sample contains over 150,000 clones, about 77% of which appear only once. Looked up from germline, CDR1 is SGHDN and CDR2 is FVKESK. The J segment lost 3 bases and the V segment lost 0 bases, leaving 6 bases of the junction unmatched. The CDR3 extends over 17 amino acids. These donors, healthy bone marrow donors, were studied. This clonotype originated in a woman in her forties or fifties in good health and CMV-seronegative. The rearrangement uses TRBV14 and TRBJ2-5; 11 nucleotides align to TRBD2. The sample was PBMCs. The CDR3 DNA reads TGTGCCAGCAGCCAAGATATGCCACTAGCGGGGGAAGAGACCCAGTACTTC. Amino acid sequence: CASSQDMPLAGEETQYF.